A selection of T cell receptor beta chains follows, all from one sample in a study of blood T cell repertoires in COVID-19. TCRdb's table, derived via immunoSEQ multiplex PCR, lists solely in-frame clones and lacks some. The data contain over 150,000 clones, around 87% of them singletons. What was sequenced was peripheral blood. Receptor source: a woman of 80 years or more with COVID-19, enrolled during active disease. CDR3s include the opening cysteine and the closing phenylalanine or tryptophan. The order of the fields is J gene, V gene, D gene, clone size, CDR3 protein, CDR3 DNA. The D gene is left open where the match is weak. Clone size appears in some rows only: once, few, many, or a class for an expanded clone.

j_call: TRBJ2-2
v_call: TRBV28
d_call: NA
clone_size: NA
cdr3_aa: CASSLPGSNTGELFF
cdr3_nt: TGTGCCAGCAGTTTACCAGGGTCGAACACCGGGGAGCTGTTTTTT

j_call: TRBJ2-1
v_call: TRBV14
d_call: TRBD1
clone_size: once
cdr3_aa: CASSQERLGQGRNEQFF
cdr3_nt: TGTGCCAGCAGCCAAGAGAGGCTGGGACAGGGACGCAATGAGCAGTTCTTC

j_call: TRBJ1-2
v_call: TRBV3-1/TRBV3-2
d_call: NA
clone_size: NA
cdr3_aa: CASSQDSYNYGYTF
cdr3_nt: TGTGCCAGCAGCCAGGACAGTTATAACTATGGCTACACCTTC

j_call: TRBJ1-2
v_call: TRBV12-3/TRBV12-4
d_call: NA
clone_size: NA
cdr3_aa: CASGHLSDRSYTF
cdr3_nt: TGTGCCAGCGGACACTTAAGTGACAGGTCTTATACCTTC

j_call: TRBJ1-2
v_call: TRBV12-3/TRBV12-4
d_call: NA
clone_size: NA
cdr3_aa: CASSTYTYGYTF
cdr3_nt: TGTGCCAGCAGCACATACACCTATGGCTACACCTTC

j_call: TRBJ2-3
v_call: TRBV29-1
d_call: TRBD1
clone_size: NA
cdr3_aa: CSGLTGGADTQYF
cdr3_nt: TGCAGCGGTCTGACAGGGGGGGCAGATACGCAGTATTTT

j_call: TRBJ1-5
v_call: TRBV7-3
d_call: NA
clone_size: NA
cdr3_aa: CASSLDNNQPQHF
cdr3_nt: TGTGCCAGCAGCTTAGACAACAATCAGCCCCAGCATTTT

j_call: TRBJ1-4
v_call: TRBV5-8
d_call: NA
clone_size: NA
cdr3_aa: CASSPHNEKLFF
cdr3_nt: TGTGCCAGCAGCCCCCATAATGAAAAACTGTTTTTT

j_call: TRBJ2-1
v_call: TRBV27
d_call: TRBD1
clone_size: NA
cdr3_aa: CASSQTGTGNEQFF
cdr3_nt: TGTGCCAGCAGTCAAACCGGGACAGGCAATGAGCAGTTCTTC

j_call: TRBJ1-5
v_call: TRBV19
d_call: NA
clone_size: once
cdr3_aa: CASSMEGLLPQHF
cdr3_nt: TGTGCCAGTAGTATGGAGGGTTTGTTGCCCCAGCATTTT

j_call: TRBJ1-5
v_call: TRBV28
d_call: NA
clone_size: NA
cdr3_aa: CASSLHQGGNQPQHF
cdr3_nt: TGTGCCAGCAGCTTGCACCAGGGTGGGAATCAGCCCCAGCATTTT

j_call: TRBJ1-2
v_call: TRBV2
d_call: TRBD1
clone_size: NA
cdr3_aa: CASSERTGSTYGYTF
cdr3_nt: TGTGCCAGCAGTGAAAGGACAGGGTCGACTTATGGCTACACCTTC

j_call: TRBJ1-1
v_call: TRBV28
d_call: NA
clone_size: NA
cdr3_aa: CASTSTGWTEAFF
cdr3_nt: TGTGCCAGCACTTCGACAGGATGGACTGAAGCTTTCTTT

j_call: TRBJ1-6
v_call: TRBV28
d_call: NA
clone_size: once
cdr3_aa: CASTKGLANSPLHF
cdr3_nt: TGTGCCAGCACTAAGGGGTTGGCTAATTCACCCCTCCACTTT

j_call: TRBJ2-1
v_call: TRBV10-3
d_call: NA
clone_size: NA
cdr3_aa: CAISAGTVREVEQFF
cdr3_nt: TGTGCCATCAGTGCCGGGACAGTGCGGGAAGTTGAGCAGTTCTTC

j_call: TRBJ2-5
v_call: TRBV18
d_call: TRBD1
clone_size: NA
cdr3_aa: CASSLGTGGRIRETQYF
cdr3_nt: TGTGCCAGCTCACTTGGGACAGGCGGTCGAATACGGGAGACCCAGTACTTC